The present TCR beta chain was sequenced within a study of CD8 T cells in ankylosing spondylitis (dated by TCRdb to about 2017). Turning to the overall study: The study profiled T cell receptor beta repertoires in healthy donors and ankylosing spondylitis patients to find disease-linked TCR variants. The whole study cohort included under 140 healthy donors and 20 to 30 ankylosing spondylitis patients. Peripheral blood was sampled, and synovial fluid was additionally collected from ankylosing spondylitis patients. Overall results and qualifications from the work: Some TCR beta motif variants had previously been reported in synovial fluid and blood of reactive arthritis patients, which suggested common disease-initiation mechanisms. The disease-linked clones were reported to be significantly enriched in matched synovial fluid samples from ankylosing spondylitis patients. The disease-linked clones showed a CD8+ phenotype and occurred at relatively low frequencies in peripheral blood. Blood from ankylosing spondylitis patients appeared to be characterized by a TCR beta motif made up of under ten highly homologous amino acid variants.

The CDR3, cysteine through phenylalanine, is 15 amino acids long. Just CDR3 DNA is preserved here, 45 bases in frame from base 1. CDR1 is given as SGDLS and CDR2 as YYNGEE, both from the germline V gene. V trim: 5 bases; J trim: 4 bases; unmatched bases: 5. This clonotype has ten or more counts. Its antigen specificity is not known. No base qualities exist here, and no much larger clone lies one base off it. Synovial fluid samples were matched to blood samples from the same ankylosing spondylitis patients. Data came from an Illumina HiSeq 2500. Quantitative 5'-RACE with molecular barcodes was the method used to prepare the TCR beta libraries. Concerning the study's data processing: To identify disease-linked TCR variants, a new computational method was used, one built on a probabilistic model of VDJ rearrangement. In TCRdb, the public reads were trimmed at Q25 with fastp and aligned with MiXCR, with productive beta chains retained. A single entry per CDR3 protein holds the most common genes and DNA from its merged rows. TCRdb's processing, not the authors', yielded these V and J calls. Recorded for this sample are roughly 130,000 distinct CDR3 sequences; about 8% of them occurred a single time. Of the sample, approximately 7% falls within the top ten clones.

This chain is built from TRBV9 and TRBJ2-1, with 11 middle bases fitting TRBD2. This receptor was identified in a male donor with ankylosing spondylitis. Specimen: synovial fluid, either unsorted or a sorted T cell fraction (not recorded which). The CDR3 protein is CASRRGTSGYNEQFF. The bases are TGTGCCAGCAGGCGGGGGACTAGCGGTTACAATGAGCAGTTCTTC.